The clone carrying this T cell receptor beta chain was counted ten times or more. Germline V CDR1 and CDR2: DFQATT, SNEGSKA (reference sequence). The CDR3 is 14 residues long. Trimming took off 3 bases at V and 4 bases at J, with 16 bases between the two ends. The sample originates from a study of T-cell reconstitution after alpha-beta-depleted transplantation in children. Unique molecular identifiers were incorporated when the TCRbeta library was constructed. TCRdb re-derived calls from the PCR reads in MiXCR, one entry per CDR3 protein. The data contain approximately 350,000 distinct CDR3 sequences, 10% to 15% of them singletons.

The chain employs TRBV20-1 and TRBJ2-7; a weak D match, TRBD2 (5 bases). The clonotype was recovered from a human donor who donated a stem cell graft to a child with Fanconi anemia. Material: PBMCs, obtained from the stem cell graft. DNA for the CDR3: TGCAGTGCTAGGGCCTTTACTGGGAGATACGAGCAGTACTTC. This translates into CSARAFTGRYEQYF.